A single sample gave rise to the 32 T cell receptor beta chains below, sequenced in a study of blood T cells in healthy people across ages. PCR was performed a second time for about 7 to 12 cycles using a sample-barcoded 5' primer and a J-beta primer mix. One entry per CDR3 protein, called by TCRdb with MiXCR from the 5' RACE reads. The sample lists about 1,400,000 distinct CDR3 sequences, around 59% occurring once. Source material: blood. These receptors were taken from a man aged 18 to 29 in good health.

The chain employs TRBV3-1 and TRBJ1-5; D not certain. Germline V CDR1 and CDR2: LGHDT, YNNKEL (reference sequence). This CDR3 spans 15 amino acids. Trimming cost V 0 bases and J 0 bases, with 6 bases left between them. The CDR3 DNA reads TGTGCCAGCAGCCAAGATGCAGATAGCAATCAGCCCCAGCATTTT. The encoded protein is CASSQDADSNQPQHF. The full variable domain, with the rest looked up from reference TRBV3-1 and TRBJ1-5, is DTAVSQTPKYLVTQMGNDKSIKCEQNLGHDTMYWYKQDSKKFLKIMFSYNNKELIINETVPNRFSPKSPDKAHLNLHINSLELGDSAVYFCASSQDADSNQPQHFGDGTRLSIL.

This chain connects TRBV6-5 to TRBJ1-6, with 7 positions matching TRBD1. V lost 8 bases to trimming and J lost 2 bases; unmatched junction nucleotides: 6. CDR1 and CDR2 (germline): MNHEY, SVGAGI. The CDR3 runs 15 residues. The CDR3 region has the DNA TGTGCCAGCGGGGCAGGGGGGCCCTATAATTCACCCCTCCACTTT. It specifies CASGAGGPYNSPLHF.

CDR3 sequence: CASSQWIAEGTPNNEQFF. The CDR3 region has the DNA TGTGCCAGCAGCCAATGGATCGCCGAAGGGACCCCAAACAATGAGCAGTTCTTC. The chain employs TRBV3-1 and TRBJ2-1; D possibly matches TRBD1 or TRBD2 (5 bases each). This CDR3 has 18 residues. Germline V gene sequence: CDR1 LGHDT, CDR2 YNNKEL (reference sequence). V was clipped by 2 bases and J by 5 bases, with 22 bases between them.

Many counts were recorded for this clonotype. CDR3 coding DNA: TGTGCCAGCAGCTCAGGACAGGGAAACACTGAAGCTTTCTTT. Protein product: CASSSGQGNTEAFF. V is TRBV7-2 and J is TRBJ1-1; TRBD1 agrees at 8 bases. V gave up 4 bases and J gave up 2 bases; unmatched junction bases: 3. There are 14 residues in the CDR3. Germline V gene data show CDR1 as SGHTA and CDR2 as FQGNSA.

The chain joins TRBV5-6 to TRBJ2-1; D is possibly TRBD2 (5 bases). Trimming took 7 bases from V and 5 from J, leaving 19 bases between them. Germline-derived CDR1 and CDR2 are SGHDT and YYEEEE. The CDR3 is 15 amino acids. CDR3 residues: CASGNWGVWDNEQFF. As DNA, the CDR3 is TGTGCCAGCGGTAACTGGGGAGTTTGGGACAATGAGCAGTTCTTC. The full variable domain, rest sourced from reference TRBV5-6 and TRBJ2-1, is DAGVTQSPTHLIKTRGQQVTLRCSPKSGHDTVSWYQQALGQGPQFIFQYYEEEERQRGNFPDRFSGHQFPNYSSELNVNALLLGDSALYLCASGNWGVWDNEQFFGPGTRLTVL.

The CDR3 DNA is TGTGCCAGCAGCAAAGGGGTAGCGGGCAGAAATGGCGAGCAGTACTTC. Its translation is CASSKGVAGRNGEQYF. V is TRBV21-1 and J is TRBJ2-7; TRBD2 reflects the table's D call only, with no check against the DNA. TRBV21-1 is a pseudogene. The CDR3 runs to 16 residues.

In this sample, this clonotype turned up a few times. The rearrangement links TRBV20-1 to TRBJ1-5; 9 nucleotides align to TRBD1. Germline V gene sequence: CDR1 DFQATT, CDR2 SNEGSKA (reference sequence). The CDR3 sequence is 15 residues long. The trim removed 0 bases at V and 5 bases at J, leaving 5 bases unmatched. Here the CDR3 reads CSARDPGQGHQPQHF. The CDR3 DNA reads TGCAGTGCTAGAGATCCGGGACAGGGTCATCAGCCCCAGCATTTT.

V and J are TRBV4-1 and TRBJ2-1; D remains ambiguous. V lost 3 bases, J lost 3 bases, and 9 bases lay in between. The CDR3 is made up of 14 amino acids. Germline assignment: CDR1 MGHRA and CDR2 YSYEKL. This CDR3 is CASSHMRLYNEQFF. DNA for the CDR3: TGCGCCAGCAGCCATATGCGGCTCTACAATGAGCAGTTCTTC.

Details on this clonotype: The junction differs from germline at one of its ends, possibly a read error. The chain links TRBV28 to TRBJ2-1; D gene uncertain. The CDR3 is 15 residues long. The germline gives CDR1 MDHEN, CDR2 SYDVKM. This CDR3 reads CAGSPIYGTYNEQFF. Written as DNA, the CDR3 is TGTGCCGGCAGCCCCATTTATGGGACCTACAATGAGCAGTTCTTC.

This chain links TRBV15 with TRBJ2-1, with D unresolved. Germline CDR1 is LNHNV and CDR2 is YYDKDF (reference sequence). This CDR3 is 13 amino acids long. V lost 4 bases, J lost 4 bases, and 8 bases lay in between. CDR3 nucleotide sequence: TGTGCCACCAGCACGGACGGATACAATGAGCAGTTCTTC. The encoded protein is CATSTDGYNEQFF. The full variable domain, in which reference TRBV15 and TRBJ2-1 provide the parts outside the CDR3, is DAMVIQNPRYQVTQFGKPVTLSCSQTLNHNVMYWYQQKSSQAPKLLFHYYDKDFNNEADTPDNFQSRRPNTSFCFLDIRSPGLGDTAMYLCATSTDGYNEQFFGPGTRLTVL.

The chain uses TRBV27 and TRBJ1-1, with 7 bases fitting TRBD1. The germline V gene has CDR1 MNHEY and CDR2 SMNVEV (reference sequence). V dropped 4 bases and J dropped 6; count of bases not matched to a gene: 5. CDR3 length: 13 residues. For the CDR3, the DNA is TGTGCCAGCAGTTACGACAGGGCGGCTGAAGCTTTCTTT. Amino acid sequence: CASSYDRAAEAFF.

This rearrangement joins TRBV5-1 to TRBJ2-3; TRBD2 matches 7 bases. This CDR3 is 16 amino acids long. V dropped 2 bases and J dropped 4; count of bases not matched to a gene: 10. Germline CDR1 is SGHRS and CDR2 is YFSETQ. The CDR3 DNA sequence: TGCGCCAGCAGCTTCGGAGAGGCGGGAGATGCAGATACGCAGTATTTT. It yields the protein CASSFGEAGDADTQYF.

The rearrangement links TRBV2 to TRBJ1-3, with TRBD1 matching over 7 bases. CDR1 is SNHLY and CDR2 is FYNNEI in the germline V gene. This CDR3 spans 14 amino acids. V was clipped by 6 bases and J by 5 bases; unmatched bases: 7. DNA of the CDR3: TGTGCCAGCAGCGTGACAGGGTCCAGAAACACCATATATTTT. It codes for CASSVTGSRNTIYF.

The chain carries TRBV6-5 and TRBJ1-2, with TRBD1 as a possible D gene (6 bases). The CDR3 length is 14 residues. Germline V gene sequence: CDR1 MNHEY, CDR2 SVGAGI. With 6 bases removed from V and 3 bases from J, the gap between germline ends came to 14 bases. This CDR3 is CASRATGKDYGYTF. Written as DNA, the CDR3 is TGTGCCAGCAGGGCAACAGGGAAAGACTATGGCTACACCTTC.

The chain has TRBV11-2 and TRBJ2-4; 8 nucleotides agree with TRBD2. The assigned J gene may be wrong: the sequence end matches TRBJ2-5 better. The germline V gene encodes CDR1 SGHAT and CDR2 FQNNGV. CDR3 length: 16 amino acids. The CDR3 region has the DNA TGTGCCAGCAGCTTAGATCCTATAGCGGGGCAAGAGACCCAGTACTTC. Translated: CASSLDPIAGQETQYF.

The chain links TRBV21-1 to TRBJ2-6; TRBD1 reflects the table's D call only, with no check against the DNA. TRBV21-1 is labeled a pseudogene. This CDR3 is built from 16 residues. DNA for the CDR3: TGTGCCAGCAGATGTTCGGGGGTCCTGTGGGCCAACGTCCCGACTTTC. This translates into CASRCSGVLWANVPTF.

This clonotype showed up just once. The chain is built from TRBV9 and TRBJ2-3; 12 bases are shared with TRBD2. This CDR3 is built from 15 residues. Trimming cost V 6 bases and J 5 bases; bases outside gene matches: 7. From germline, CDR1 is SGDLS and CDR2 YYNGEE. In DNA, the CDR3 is TGTGCCAGCACCGCTAGCGGGGGGGCCTTAGATACGCAGTATTTT. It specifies CASTASGGALDTQYF.

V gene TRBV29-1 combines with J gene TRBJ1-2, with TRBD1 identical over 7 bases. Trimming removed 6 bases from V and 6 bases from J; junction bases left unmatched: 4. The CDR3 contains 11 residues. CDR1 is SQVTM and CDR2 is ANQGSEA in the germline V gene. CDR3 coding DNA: TGCAGCGTCTCCGGGACAGATGGCTACACCTTC. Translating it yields CSVSGTDGYTF.

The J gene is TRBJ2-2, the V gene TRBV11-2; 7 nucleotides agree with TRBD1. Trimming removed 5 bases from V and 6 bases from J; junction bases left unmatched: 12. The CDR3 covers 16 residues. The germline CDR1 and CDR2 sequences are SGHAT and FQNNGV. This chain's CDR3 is CASSDPDRATAGELFF. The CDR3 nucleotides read TGTGCCAGCAGCGACCCCGACAGGGCGACGGCCGGGGAGCTGTTTTTT.

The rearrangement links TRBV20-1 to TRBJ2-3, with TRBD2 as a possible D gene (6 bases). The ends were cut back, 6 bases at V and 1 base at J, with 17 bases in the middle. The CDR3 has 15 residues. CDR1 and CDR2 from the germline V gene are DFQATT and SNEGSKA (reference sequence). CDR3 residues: CSATGVLQGTDTQYF. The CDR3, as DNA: TGCAGTGCGACGGGAGTGCTTCAGGGCACAGATACGCAGTATTTT.

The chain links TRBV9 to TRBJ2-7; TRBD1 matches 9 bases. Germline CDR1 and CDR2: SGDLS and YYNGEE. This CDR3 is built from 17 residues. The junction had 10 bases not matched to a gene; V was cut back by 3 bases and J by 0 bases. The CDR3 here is CASSGDPGQGYSYEQYF. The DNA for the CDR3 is TGTGCCAGCAGCGGCGATCCGGGACAGGGATACTCCTACGAGCAGTACTTC.

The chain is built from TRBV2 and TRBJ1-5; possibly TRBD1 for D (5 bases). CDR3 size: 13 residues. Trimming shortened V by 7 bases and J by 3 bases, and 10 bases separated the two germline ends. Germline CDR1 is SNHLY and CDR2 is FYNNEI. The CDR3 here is CASKPTVNQPQHF. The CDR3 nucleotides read TGTGCCAGCAAGCCGACAGTCAATCAGCCCCAGCATTTT.

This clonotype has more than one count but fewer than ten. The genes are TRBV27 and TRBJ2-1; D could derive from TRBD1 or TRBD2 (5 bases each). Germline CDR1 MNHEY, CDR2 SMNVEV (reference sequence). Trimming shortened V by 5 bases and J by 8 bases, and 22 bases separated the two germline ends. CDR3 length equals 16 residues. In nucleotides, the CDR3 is TGTGCCAGCAGTGTCCCCGGGACCCAGGGCATCGATGAGCAGTTCTTC. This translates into CASSVPGTQGIDEQFF.

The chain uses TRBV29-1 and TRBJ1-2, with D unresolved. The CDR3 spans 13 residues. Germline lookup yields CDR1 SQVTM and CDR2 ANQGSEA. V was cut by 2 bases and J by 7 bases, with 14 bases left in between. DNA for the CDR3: TGCAGCGTTGAACTGGGAGGACTCTGTGGCTACACCTTC. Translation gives CSVELGGLCGYTF. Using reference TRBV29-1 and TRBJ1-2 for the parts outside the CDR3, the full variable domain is SAVISQKPSRDICQRGTSLTIQCQVDSQVTMMFWYRQQPGQSLTLIATANQGSEATYESGFVIDKFPISRPNLTFSTLTVSNMSPEDSSIYLCSVELGGLCGYTFGSGTRLTVV.

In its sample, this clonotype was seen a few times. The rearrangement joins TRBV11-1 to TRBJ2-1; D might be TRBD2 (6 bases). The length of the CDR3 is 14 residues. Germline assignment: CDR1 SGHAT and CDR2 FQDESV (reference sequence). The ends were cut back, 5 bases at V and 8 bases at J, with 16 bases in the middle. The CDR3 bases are TGTGCCAGCAGCCCCAGGAGTGGGGACTATGAGCAGTTCTTC. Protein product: CASSPRSGDYEQFF.

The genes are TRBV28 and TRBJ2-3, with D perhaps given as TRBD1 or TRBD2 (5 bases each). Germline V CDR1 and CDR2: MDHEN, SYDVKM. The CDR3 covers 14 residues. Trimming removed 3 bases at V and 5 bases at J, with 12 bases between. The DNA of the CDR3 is TGTGCCAGCAGTTTGGGGGATGGAGGAGATACGCAGTATTTT. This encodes CASSLGDGGDTQYF.

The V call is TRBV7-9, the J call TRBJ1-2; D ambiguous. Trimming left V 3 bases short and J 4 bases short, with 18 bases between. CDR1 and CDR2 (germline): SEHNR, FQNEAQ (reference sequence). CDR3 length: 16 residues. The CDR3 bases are TGTGCCAGCAGCTTGTCGGTCGGCTTGGCAAGCTATGGCTACACCTTC. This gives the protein CASSLSVGLASYGYTF.

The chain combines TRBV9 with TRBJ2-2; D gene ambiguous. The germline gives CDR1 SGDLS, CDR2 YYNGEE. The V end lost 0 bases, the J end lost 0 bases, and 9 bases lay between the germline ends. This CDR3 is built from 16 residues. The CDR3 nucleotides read TGTGCCAGCAGCGTAGAGGAGTTTCCGAACACCGGGGAGCTGTTTTTT. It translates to CASSVEEFPNTGELFF. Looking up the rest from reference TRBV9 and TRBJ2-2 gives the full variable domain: DSGVTQTPKHLITATGQRVTLRCSPRSGDLSVYWYQQSLDQGLQFLIQYYNGEERAKGNILERFSAQQFPDLHSELNLSSLELGDSALYFCASSVEEFPNTGELFFGEGSRLTVL.

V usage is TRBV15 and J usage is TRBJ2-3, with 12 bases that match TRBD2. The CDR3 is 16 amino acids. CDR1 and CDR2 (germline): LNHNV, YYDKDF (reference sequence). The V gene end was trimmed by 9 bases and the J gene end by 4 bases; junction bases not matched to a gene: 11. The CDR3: CATNLAGGPSSDTQYF. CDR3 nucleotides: TGTGCCACTAACCTAGCGGGGGGGCCATCTTCAGATACGCAGTATTTT.

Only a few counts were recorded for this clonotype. This CDR3 is CASSPPWDLGSYTF. CDR3 DNA sequence: TGTGCCAGCAGCCCACCCTGGGACCTGGGTAGCTACACCTTC. The chain joins TRBV7-2 to TRBJ1-2; the D gene is possibly TRBD1 (5 bases). This CDR3 spans 14 amino acids. Germline CDR1 is SGHTA and CDR2 is FQGNSA. V was pared by 5 bases and J by 9 bases, with 19 bases between.

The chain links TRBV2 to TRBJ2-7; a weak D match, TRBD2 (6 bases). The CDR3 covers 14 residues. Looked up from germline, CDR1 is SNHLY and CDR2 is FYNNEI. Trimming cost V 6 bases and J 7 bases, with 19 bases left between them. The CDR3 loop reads CASRLAGKYNEQYF. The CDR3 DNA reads TGTGCCAGCAGGTTGGCGGGAAAGTACAATGAGCAGTACTTC.

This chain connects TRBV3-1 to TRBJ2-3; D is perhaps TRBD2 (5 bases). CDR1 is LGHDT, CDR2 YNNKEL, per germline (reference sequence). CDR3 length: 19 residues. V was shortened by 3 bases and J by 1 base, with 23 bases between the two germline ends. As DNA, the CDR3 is TGTGCCAGCAGCCAGAGAGGCGGGCCACTACATGAGGGCACAGATACGCAGTATTTT. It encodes CASSQRGGPLHEGTDTQYF.